A selection of T cell receptor beta chains follows, all from one sample in a study of relationships among human T cell subsets. TCRdb used MiXCR to reprocess the multiplex PCR reads, holding one entry per CDR3 protein. The sample includes some 7,000 distinct CDR3 sequences, under 70% of them seen just once. Sequenced sample: naive and transitional (CD45RA+) T cells sorted from blood. These receptors were taken from a man aged 35-49 years in good health. CDR3s include the opening cysteine and the closing phenylalanine or tryptophan. D genes are given only for firm matches. Clone size is given for some rows only: seen once, a few or many times, or a class if the clone is expanded.

>-|TRBV18|-|TRBJ1-1
TGTGCCAGCTCACCCGTCAAGAACACTGAAGCTTTCTTT
CASSPVKNTEAFF
>TRBD2|TRBV10-3|-|TRBJ2-1
TGTGCCATCAGTGATAGTAGCGGGTTAGCGGCGAGCTCCTACAATGAGCAGTTCTTC
CAISDSSGLAASSYNEQFF
>TRBD1|TRBV20-1|-|TRBJ1-2
TGCAGTGCTCGGGGACAGGGGGCGCCCCACTATGGCTACACCTTC
CSARGQGAPHYGYTF
>-|TRBV6-1|-|TRBJ2-7
TGTGCCAGCAGCGCGGACAGCACCTACGAGCAGTACTTC
CASSADSTYEQYF
>TRBD2|TRBV11-2|-|TRBJ2-7
TGTGCCAGCGGTTGGCTGCTTAGAACTAGCGGGAAATACGAGCAGTACTTC
CASGWLLRTSGKYEQYF
>-|TRBV28|-|TRBJ2-7
TGTGCCAGCACCCCCGGCCTTATTAAGCGCTACGAGCAGTACTTC
CASTPGLIKRYEQYF
>-|TRBV11-2|-|TRBJ2-5
TGTGCCAGCAGCTTCCCCCGGGCCGGGGAGACCCAGTACTTC
CASSFPRAGETQYF
>-|TRBV11-2|-|TRBJ2-3
TGTGCCAGCAGCTTCCCCTTAGGCAGCACAGATACGCAGTATTTT
CASSFPLGSTDTQYF
>TRBD1|TRBV5-1|-|TRBJ2-3
TGCGCCAGCACCAGAGGACAGGACTTTGGGGATACGCAGTATTTT
CASTRGQDFGDTQYF
>-|TRBV6-6|once|TRBJ1-1
TGTGCCAGCAGTTACTCGAGAGATGGAGCTTTCTTT
CASSYSRDGAFF
>-|TRBV5-6|few|TRBJ1-2
TGTGCCAGCAGCCTTACAGACAGGATGGACGCCTTC
CASSLTDRMDAF
>-|TRBV18|-|TRBJ1-1
TGTGCCAGCTCACCACAGCCTATAAGGAACACTGAAGCTTTCTTT
CASSPQPIRNTEAFF
>-|TRBV7-6|-|TRBJ2-3
TGTGCCAGCAGCTTAGTCCAACGACAGGATACGCAGTATTTT
CASSLVQRQDTQYF
>TRBD1|TRBV11-2|medium-sized|TRBJ2-7
TGTGCCAGCAGCTTAGACCCAGGGGGCGGGGAGCAGTACTTC
CASSLDPGGGEQYF
>-|TRBV6-1|-|TRBJ2-3
TGTGCCAGCAGTGAAGGACTTCCTCCAGATACGCGGTATTTT
CASSEGLPPDTRYF
>TRBD1|TRBV29-1|few|TRBJ1-6
TGCAGCGTTGGACAGGGAAACTCACCCCTCCACTTT
CSVGQGNSPLHF
>TRBD2|TRBV5-4|-|TRBJ2-7
TGCGCCAGCAGCCCTGGACTAGCGGGGGGCCGGGGCGAGCAGTACTTC
CASSPGLAGGRGEQYF
>-|TRBV11-2|-|TRBJ2-7
TGTGCCAGCAGCTTAGTGGGGCAGCCTGACGAGCAGTACTTC
CASSLVGQPDEQYF
>TRBD2|TRBV28|-|TRBJ2-7
TGTGCCAGCAGTTTGCAGGGGCTAGCGGGGGGAGCGGGGTCCTACGAGCAGTACTTC
CASSLQGLAGGAGSYEQYF
>-|TRBV6-1|-|TRBJ2-5
TGTGCCAGCAGTGAAGGGCCAGCCTTAGGGGAGACCCAGTACTTT
CASSEGPALGETQYF
>-|TRBV10-3|-|TRBJ2-7
TGTGCCATCAGTGAGTTCTACGAGCAGTACTTC
CAISEFYEQYF
>-|TRBV2|-|TRBJ1-2
TGTGCCAGCCTCAGGGATAACTATGGCTACACCTTC
CASLRDNYGYTF
>-|TRBV15|few|TRBJ2-7
TGTGCCACCAGCAGCGGGACTCGGGGATACGAGCAGTACTTC
CATSSGTRGYEQYF
>-|TRBV12-3/TRBV12-4|few|TRBJ2-2
TGTGCCAGCAGTTATGTCTCGAACACCGGGGAGCTGTTTTTT
CASSYVSNTGELFF
>-|TRBV27|-|TRBJ2-1
TGTGCCAGCAGTCTCTTCTCCTACAATGAGCAGTTCTTC
CASSLFSYNEQFF
>-|TRBV4-1|few|TRBJ2-4
TGCGCCAGCAGCCAGCTAGGGGGGTTAAACATTCAGTACTTC
CASSQLGGLNIQYF
>-|TRBV5-1|-|TRBJ2-7
TGCGCCAGCAGCTTGAGTCCTAGTTCCAACGAGCAGTACTTC
CASSLSPSSNEQYF
>TRBD2|TRBV27|-|TRBJ2-7
TGTGCCAGCAGTTTAGTCAATCCGGGACTAGCGGGTTCCTCCTCCTACGAGCAGTACTTC
CASSLVNPGLAGSSSYEQYF
>TRBD2|TRBV28|-|TRBJ2-5
TGTGCCAGCAGTCCCCTAGGAGCGGGAGCGGGAGAGACCCAGTACTTC
CASSPLGAGAGETQYF
>-|TRBV18|-|TRBJ1-4
TGTGCCAGCTCCAAACCAAGGGGAACTAATGAAAAACTGTTTTTT
CASSKPRGTNEKLFF
>TRBD2|TRBV28|-|TRBJ2-7
TGTGCCAGCAGTTCGTATCAACCGGGACTAGCGAGCAGGCACAAGCAGTACTTC
CASSSYQPGLASRHKQYF
>TRBD2|TRBV11-2|-|TRBJ2-5
TGTGCCAGCAGCCCAAGGACTAGCGTAGAGACCCAGTACTTC
CASSPRTSVETQYF
>TRBD1|TRBV28|-|TRBJ1-6
TGTGCCAGCTTTTCCCACAGGGGGCAGGATTCACCCCTCCACTTT
CASFSHRGQDSPLHF
>-|TRBV12-3/TRBV12-4|-|TRBJ1-5
TGTGCCAGCAGCATTCAGGGTGGCAATCAGCCCCAGCATTTT
CASSIQGGNQPQHF
>-|TRBV5-1|-|TRBJ2-5
TGCGCCAGCAGCTTCGTGGAGAACCAAGAGACCCAGTACTTC
CASSFVENQETQYF
>-|TRBV20-1|-|TRBJ2-1
TGCAGTGCTAGAAGTATTAATGAGCAGTTCTTC
CSARSINEQFF
>TRBD1|TRBV24-1|-|TRBJ2-6
TGTGCCACCAGTGGGGCAGGGGGCTCTGGGGCCAACGTCCTGACTTTC
CATSGAGGSGANVLTF
>TRBD1|TRBV4-1|once|TRBJ1-2
TGCGCCAGCAGCCCCCTCGAAGGGACAGGGAATAACTATGGCTACACCTTC
CASSPLEGTGNNYGYTF
>-|TRBV18|few|TRBJ1-4
TGTGCCAGCTCACCTGGCAGGGAGAATGAAAAACTGTTTTTT
CASSPGRENEKLFF
>-|TRBV29-1|-|TRBJ1-2
TGCAGCGTTGACGACAGTAGGGATGGCTACACCTTC
CSVDDSRDGYTF
>TRBD1|TRBV4-1|-|TRBJ1-5
TGCGCCAGCAGCCGGCCGGACAGGGGCGGCAATCAGCCCCAGCATTTC
CASSRPDRGGNQPQHF
>-|TRBV6-5|-|TRBJ2-7
TGTGCCAGCAGTTACTCTGGAGGGGGCGGGTACGAGCAGTACTTC
CASSYSGGGGYEQYF
>-|TRBV12-3/TRBV12-4|once|TRBJ1-3
TGTGCCAGCAGTTTAGGTTTATCCGGCGCAGGAAACACCATATATTTT
CASSLGLSGAGNTIYF
>-|TRBV10-3|-|TRBJ2-5
TGTGCCATCAGTGAAAAGGGACAAGAGACCCAGTACTTC
CAISEKGQETQYF
>-|TRBV25-1|few|TRBJ1-2
TGTGCCAGCAGTGTCGGGGGGGGCTATGGCTACACCTTC
CASSVGGGYGYTF